These T cell receptor beta chains were read from a single sample in a study of STAT3 mutations in large granular lymphocyte leukemia. The assay was immunoSEQ multiplex PCR, and TCRdb's table has in-frame clones only and misses some. This table holds about 15,000 clones, over 90% found once. The sequencing input was peripheral blood mononuclear cells. All receptors derive from a woman aged 50 to 60 with T-cell large granular lymphocyte leukemia. Some clones in this sample may be carry-over from other donors' samples. Each CDR3 is given with its conserved first and last residue. The order of the fields is V gene, J gene, D gene, clone size, CDR3 DNA, CDR3 protein. D genes are given only for firm matches. The size field is filled for only some rows; it gives once, few, many or a size class.

TRBV28	TRBJ2-7	NA	NA	TGTGCCAGCAGTTTAACAGCTTTCTACGAGCAGTACTTC	CASSLTAFYEQYF
TRBV18	TRBJ1-1	NA	NA	TGTGCCAGCTCGCCGAGGGACTGGGGCACTGAAGCTTTCTTT	CASSPRDWGTEAFF
TRBV27	TRBJ1-1	NA	once	TGTGCCAGCAGTTTATCGGGGGGAACTGAAGCTTTCTTT	CASSLSGGTEAFF
TRBV18	TRBJ2-7	NA	NA	TGTGCCAGCTCACCACCGAGGAACACCCCCTACGAGCAGTACTTC	CASSPPRNTPYEQYF
TRBV27	TRBJ1-2	TRBD1	NA	TGTGCCAGCAGGGTTCGACAGGGACTGGGCTATGGCTACACCTTC	CASRVRQGLGYGYTF
TRBV18	TRBJ2-6	TRBD2	NA	TGTGCCAGCTCACCGGGAGGGACTGGGGCCAACGTCCTGACTTTC	CASSPGGTGANVLTF
TRBV28	TRBJ2-6	TRBD1	NA	TGTGCCAGCAGTTCAGGGGGTTCTGGGGCCAACGTCCTGACTTTC	CASSSGGSGANVLTF
TRBV30	TRBJ2-2	NA	NA	TGTGCCTGGAAGGGACCAACGAACACCGGGGAGCTGTTTTTT	CAWKGPTNTGELFF
TRBV20-1	TRBJ2-1	NA	NA	TGCAGTGCATTACGGCAAGAGCAGTTCTTC	CSALRQEQFF
TRBV30	TRBJ1-1	TRBD1	NA	TGTGCCTGGGGCAGGGGGCTGAGCACTGAAGCTTTCTTT	CAWGRGLSTEAFF
TRBV7-2	TRBJ2-4	NA	NA	TGTGCCAGCAGCTTAGGATTCGGCAGGGCCCAAAACATTCAGTACTTC	CASSLGFGRAQNIQYF
TRBV18	TRBJ2-7	NA	few	TGTGCCAGCTCACCAGGGAACGGTCACGAGCAGTACTTC	CASSPGNGHEQYF
TRBV6-1	TRBJ1-1	NA	NA	TGTGCCAGCAGTGGGCTGACAGGACTAAATGAGAACACTGAAGCTTTCTTT	CASSGLTGLNENTEAFF
TRBV5-1	TRBJ2-7	NA	NA	TGCGCCAGCAGCTCGGACGGGTACGAGCAGTACTTC	CASSSDGYEQYF
TRBV9	TRBJ2-7	TRBD1	NA	TGTGCCAGCAGCGTTACGGACAGGGTAGGCGAGCAGTACTTC	CASSVTDRVGEQYF
TRBV5-1	TRBJ2-7	NA	NA	TGCGCCAGCAGCACTTCGGGACTTTCGATGGGGCAGTACTTC	CASSTSGLSMGQYF
TRBV7-9	TRBJ1-5	TRBD1	NA	TGTGCCAGCAGCTTAGGGACAGGTAATCAGCCCCAGCATTTT	CASSLGTGNQPQHF
TRBV5-4	TRBJ1-2	TRBD1	NA	TGTGCCAGCAGCTCCAGGGGGCGTTTCTATGGCTACACCTTC	CASSSRGRFYGYTF
TRBV5-4	TRBJ1-2	TRBD1	NA	TGTGCCAGCAGCTCTGGAAGCGGGACAGGGAAGAAAGATGGCTACACCTTC	CASSSGSGTGKKDGYTF
TRBV7-9	TRBJ1-2	NA	NA	TGTGCCAGCAGGGAGGGCGAGAATGGCTACACCTTC	CASREGENGYTF
TRBV29-1	TRBJ2-7	TRBD2	NA	TGCAGCGTTGAGGGGGGGGGCTACGAGCAGTACTTC	CSVEGGGYEQYF
TRBV27	TRBJ2-7	TRBD2	NA	TGTGCCAGCAGTTCAGGGCTAGCGGGAGCTCGGGAGCAGTACTTC	CASSSGLAGAREQYF
TRBV30	TRBJ2-1	TRBD2	NA	TGTGCCTGGAGTAGCGGGAGCGGCCCCTACAATGAGCAGTTCTTC	CAWSSGSGPYNEQFF
TRBV5-1	TRBJ1-1	TRBD1	NA	TGCGCCAGCAGCCCAAACCGACAGGGGGCAACGGGGGACACTGAAGCTTTCTTT	CASSPNRQGATGDTEAFF
TRBV12-5	TRBJ2-4	TRBD1	few	TGTGCTAGTGGTTTTCGGGACAGGGGGGACATTCAGTACTTC	CASGFRDRGDIQYF
TRBV7-2	TRBJ2-1	TRBD1	few	TGTGCCAGCAGTCGGGACAGGGGTGGGAATGAGCAGTTCTTC	CASSRDRGGNEQFF
TRBV6-5	TRBJ1-5	NA	NA	TGTGCCACGGGGGGCACGGTGAATCAGCCCCAGCATTTT	CATGGTVNQPQHF
TRBV4-3	TRBJ2-7	TRBD2	NA	TGCGCCAGCAGTCGGGACTATTCCTACGAGCAGTACTTC	CASSRDYSYEQYF
TRBV7-9	TRBJ2-6	TRBD1	NA	TGTGCCAGCAGCGGTCGACAGGGCCCTATATCTGGGGCCAACGTCCTGACTTTC	CASSGRQGPISGANVLTF
TRBV25-1	TRBJ2-1	TRBD2	NA	TGTGCCAGCAGTGTGGGGGCGGGAGGGCGGGGTGAGCAGTTCTTC	CASSVGAGGRGEQFF
TRBV29-1	TRBJ2-3	TRBD1	NA	TGCAGCGTTCTCGACAGGGCTTTAACAGATACGCAGTATTTT	CSVLDRALTDTQYF
TRBV18	TRBJ2-5	NA	NA	TGTGCCAGCTCACACAGGGCTGAGACCCAGTACTTC	CASSHRAETQYF
TRBV9	TRBJ2-1	NA	NA	TGTGCCAGCAGCTCACCCCCGGGGGCGCCTAGCTCCTACAATGAGCAGTTCTTC	CASSSPPGAPSSYNEQFF
TRBV7-2	TRBJ2-1	TRBD2	NA	TGTGCCAGCAGTTCTATGGCGGGAGGAAGCTCCTACAATGAGCAGTTCTTC	CASSSMAGGSSYNEQFF
TRBV2	TRBJ1-5	NA	NA	TGTGCCAGCGCGTCGGACGGGGGCAATCAGCCCCAGCATTTT	CASASDGGNQPQHF
TRBV30	TRBJ1-2	TRBD1	NA	TGTGCCTGGAGGGAGACAGGGAGGCCTGATGGCTACACCTTC	CAWRETGRPDGYTF
TRBV27	TRBJ2-4	NA	NA	TGTGCCAGCGCTTCTTCGCGCTTAGCCAAAAACATTCAGTACTTC	CASASSRLAKNIQYF
TRBV6-6	TRBJ1-5	NA	NA	TGTGCCAGCAGTTGGCAGGGAGAGCCCCAGCATTTT	CASSWQGEPQHF
TRBV5-6	TRBJ2-3	TRBD1	NA	TGTGCCAGCAGCCAGACAGGGGCCCACGGTAGAAGCGATACGCAGTATTTT	CASSQTGAHGRSDTQYF
TRBV7-7	TRBJ2-5	TRBD1	NA	TGTGCTAGCAGCCCCGACAGGGTCCAAGAGACCCAGTACTTC	CASSPDRVQETQYF
TRBV28	TRBJ2-7	NA	once	TGTGCCAGCAGTTTATTCGGGATTTCCTACGAGCAGTACTTC	CASSLFGISYEQYF
TRBV5-6	TRBJ1-4	TRBD1	NA	TGTGCCAGCAGCGTCCGACAGGGAGGCGAAAAACTGTTTTTT	CASSVRQGGEKLFF
TRBV27	TRBJ2-5	TRBD2	medium-sized	TGTGCCAGCAGTTCGTTGGGACTATATGAGACCCAGTACTTC	CASSSLGLYETQYF
TRBV6-6	TRBJ2-5	NA	NA	TGTGCCAGCAGACCATATCCTAAAGAGACCCAGTACTTC	CASRPYPKETQYF
TRBV15	TRBJ2-5	NA	NA	TGTGCCACCAGCAGCCAACAGGGCCAGGAGACCCAGTACTTC	CATSSQQGQETQYF
TRBV4-3	TRBJ2-1	TRBD2	NA	TGCGCCAGCAGCCAACTCATAGCGGGACGTAGCGATGAGCAGTTCTTC	CASSQLIAGRSDEQFF
TRBV5-1	TRBJ2-5	TRBD2	NA	TGCGCCAGCAGCTTGGAAGGTAGCGGGAATAAGCAGACCCAGTACTTC	CASSLEGSGNKQTQYF
TRBV7-9	TRBJ1-2	NA	once	TGTGCCAGCACCCATTATGGGCAGGGACCAGAGGGCTACACCTTC	CASTHYGQGPEGYTF
TRBV9	TRBJ2-1	TRBD2	NA	TGTGCCAGCAGCGTACTAGCGGGAGACTCCGAGCAGTTCTTC	CASSVLAGDSEQFF
TRBV6-1	TRBJ1-2	TRBD1	NA	TGTGCCACCAAATTCGACCGGGACAGGGGCAATGGCTACACCTTC	CATKFDRDRGNGYTF
TRBV6-5	TRBJ1-5	TRBD1	NA	TGTGCCAGCAGTTACAGGGGGCGCCCCGGTCAGCCCCAGCATTTT	CASSYRGRPGQPQHF
TRBV5-1	TRBJ2-7	TRBD1	NA	TGCGCCAGCAGCTTGGAGGGACAGGGCTCCTACGAGCAGTACTTC	CASSLEGQGSYEQYF
TRBV7-9	TRBJ1-1	NA	NA	TGTGCCAGCACCAAGAGTCCGAACACTGAAGCTTTCTTT	CASTKSPNTEAFF
TRBV28	TRBJ2-7	NA	NA	TGTGCCAGCAGTTTATACGAGCAGTACTTC	CASSLYEQYF
TRBV7-8	TRBJ2-7	NA	NA	TGTGCCAGCAGACTCGAGGGAAACCGGGGCTACGAGCAGTACTTC	CASRLEGNRGYEQYF